The 24 T cell receptor beta chains below all came from one sample that was sequenced in a study of a mutant IDH1 vaccine in newly diagnosed glioma. Clones were read by immunoSEQ multiplex PCR, and TCRdb kept only the in-frame ones, dropping some. The table shows about 56,000 clones, with about 79% occurring only once. No antigen has been identified for these receptors. Time point meaning: week 47, end of study. Each vaccine dose was 300 ug of mutant IDH1 20-mer peptide, with topical imiquimod. Here the sequenced sample was PBMCs, taken from a glioma patient whose treatment included an IDH1 peptide vaccine. These receptor sequences come from a man aged 50-59 years with glioma.

The rearrangement links TRBV6-1 to TRBJ2-7; 10 bases align to TRBD1. With 7 bases clipped from V and 9 bases from J, the junction kept 12 bases outside the gene matches. The CDR3 loop spans 14 amino acids. Looked up from germline, CDR1 is MNHNS and CDR2 is SASEGT. CDR3 in DNA: TGTGCCAGCACCCCGACCGGGACAGGGGATTGGCAGTACTTC. This encodes CASTPTGTGDWQYF.

This sequence joins TRBV7-8 and TRBJ2-5; 7 nucleotides align to TRBD1. There are 13 residues in the CDR3. With 3 bases clipped from V and 4 bases from J, the junction kept 2 bases outside the gene matches. CDR1 and CDR2 (germline): SGHVS, FQNEAQ. In DNA, the CDR3 is TGTGCCAGCAGCTTGAACAGGGGAGAGACCCAGTACTTC. Translated, it gives CASSLNRGETQYF.

This rearrangement joins TRBV30 to TRBJ1-1, with unresolved D. Looked up from germline, CDR1 is GTSNPN and CDR2 is SVGIG (reference sequence). With 8 bases removed from V and 10 bases from J, the gap between germline ends came to 20 bases. This CDR3 is 12 amino acids long. This CDR3 is CAGGPLRDGAFF. Written as DNA, the CDR3 is TGTGCCGGTGGGCCCCTAAGGGATGGAGCTTTCTTT.

The rearrangement links TRBV30 to TRBJ2-7, with D perhaps matching TRBD2 (5 bases). This CDR3 is 13 amino acids long. Germline assignment: CDR1 GTSNPN and CDR2 SVGIG (reference sequence). V was clipped by 5 bases and J by 3 bases, with 14 bases between them. CDR3 sequence (DNA): TGTGCCTGGGGAAGAGGGTTGAACTACGAGCAGTACTTC. The encoded protein is CAWGRGLNYEQYF. Based on the CDR3 plus reference TRBV30 and TRBJ2-7, the full variable domain is SQTIHQWPATLVQPVGSPLSLECTVEGTSNPNLYWYRQAAGRGLQLLFYSVGIGQISSEVPQNLSASRPQDRQFILSSKKLLLSDSGFYLCAWGRGLNYEQYFGPGTRLTVT.

This chain links TRBV7-8 with TRBJ1-1; 9 bases match TRBD1. The trim removed 5 bases at V and 5 bases at J, leaving 9 bases unmatched. CDR3 length: 15 residues. The germline CDR1 and CDR2 sequences are SGHVS and FQNEAQ. The DNA of the CDR3 is TGTGCCAGCAGCGCGGCCGGGACAGGGAGAACTGAAGCTTTCTTT. Translating gives CASSAAGTGRTEAFF.

The chain links TRBV6-5 to TRBJ1-1; possibly TRBD1 for D (5 bases). Per the germline V gene, CDR1 is MNHEY and CDR2 is SVGAGI. V dropped 6 bases and J dropped 2 bases, with 16 bases sitting between them. This CDR3 spans 15 amino acids. The CDR3: CASSSGRLINTEAFF. The CDR3 nucleotides are TGTGCCAGCAGCTCGGGACGACTGATTAACACTGAAGCTTTCTTT.

The rearrangement links TRBV7-8 to TRBJ2-7; 9 positions match TRBD1. After removal of 5 bases from V and 5 bases from J, the junction contained 4 bases not matched to a gene. There are 13 residues in the CDR3. Per the germline V gene, CDR1 is SGHVS and CDR2 is FQNEAQ. CDR3 in DNA: TGTGCCAGCAGCGTAGGACAGGGGAACGAGCAGTACTTC. Its protein is CASSVGQGNEQYF. Complete variable domain (other parts from reference TRBV7-8 and TRBJ2-7): GAGVSQSPRYKVAKRGQDVALRCDPISGHVSLFWYQQALGQGPEFLTYFQNEAQLDKSGLPSDRFFAERPEGSVSTLKIQRTQQEDSAVYLCASSVGQGNEQYFGPGTRLTVT.

The rearrangement links TRBV7-2 to TRBJ1-2; 9 positions match TRBD1. CDR3 length: 14 residues. Germline CDR1 SGHTA, CDR2 FQGNSA. Trimming removed 4 bases from V and 4 bases from J; junction bases left unmatched: 4. As DNA, the CDR3 is TGTGCCAGCAGCTGGGACAGGGACGGCTATGGCTACACCTTC. Amino acids: CASSWDRDGYGYTF.

The rearrangement joins TRBV5-6 to TRBJ1-3; no clear D. Per germline, CDR1 SGHDT and CDR2 YYEEEE. Trimming took off 4 bases at V and 8 bases at J, with 13 bases between the two ends. This CDR3 region has 13 residues. The CDR3 DNA reads as TGTGCCAGCAGCCCCGTTGGGGTTGACACCATATATTTT. This sequence encodes CASSPVGVDTIYF.

CDR3 nucleotide sequence: TGCGCCAGCAGCATCGGGAGCCCTTCCTACGAGCAGTACTTC. This translates into CASSIGSPSYEQYF. The chain recombines TRBV23-1 with TRBJ2-7; D is perhaps TRBD2 (6 bases). Being an ORF, TRBV23-1 has a function that is uncertain. This CDR3 is 14 amino acids long. Trimming cost V 6 bases and J 1 base, with 13 bases left between them.

The chain employs TRBV20-1 and TRBJ2-2; D is ambiguous. Germline-derived CDR1 and CDR2 are DFQATT and SNEGSKA (reference sequence). This CDR3 is built from 11 residues. The germline V and J ends were trimmed by 3 bases and 6 bases, with 5 bases remaining between them. CDR3 in DNA: TGCAGTGCTAGCAGGCCCGGGGAGCTGTTTTTT. This translates into CSASRPGELFF.

The chain couples TRBV5-1 to TRBJ2-2; TRBD2 might be the D (5 bases). CDR1 is SGHRS, CDR2 YFSETQ, per germline. Trimming pared 4 bases from V and 1 base from J, leaving 14 bases between. This CDR3 region has 16 residues. The chain's CDR3 is CASSGGRLENTGELFF. The CDR3 DNA reads TGCGCCAGCAGCGGAGGACGGCTGGAGAACACCGGGGAGCTGTTTTTT.

The V gene is TRBV7-9, the J gene TRBJ2-1, with TRBD1 matching over 7 bases. Losses at the gene ends were 5 bases for V and 4 bases for J; bases not matched to a gene: 11. The CDR3 has 16 amino acids. Per the germline V gene, CDR1 is SEHNR and CDR2 is FQNEAQ (reference sequence). The CDR3 nucleotides are TGTGCCAGCAGCCCAGTTCCAGGGGGAGAATACAATGAGCAGTTCTTC. Translating gives CASSPVPGGEYNEQFF.

This clone is a singleton in its sample. This sequence joins TRBV27 and TRBJ2-5; no definite D call. V lost 7 bases and J lost 5, with 14 bases in between. CDR3 size: 13 residues. CDR1 is MNHEY, CDR2 SMNVEV, per germline (reference sequence). In DNA, the CDR3 is TGTGCCAGCACCGCCGAGTTGGGCGAGACCCAGTACTTC. It codes for CASTAELGETQYF.

The V and J genes are TRBV10-3 and TRBJ2-7; no clear D gene. The CDR3 is 17 residues long. The germline V gene has CDR1 ENHRY and CDR2 SYGVKD. V was cut by 0 bases and J by 4 bases, with 19 bases left in between. The CDR3 sequence: CAISESKLNTQPYEQYF. CDR3 coding DNA: TGTGCCATCAGTGAGTCGAAATTAAACACCCAGCCATACGAGCAGTACTTC.

This clone has a handful of counts. The V call is TRBV6-1, the J call TRBJ1-5; a weak D match, TRBD1 (5 bases). V was pared by 5 bases and J by 5 bases, with 10 bases between. Germline CDR1 and CDR2: MNHNS and SASEGT. This CDR3 spans 13 amino acids. CDR3 in DNA: TGTGCCAGCAGTCGGGACCCGCATCAGCCCCAGCATTTT. This codes for CASSRDPHQPQHF.

CDR3 region: CASSRAGAAGSGANVLTF. CDR3 sequence (DNA): TGTGCCAGCAGCAGAGCAGGGGCGGCTGGCTCTGGGGCCAACGTCCTGACTTTC. The chain joins TRBV14 to TRBJ2-6, with D maybe TRBD1 (6 bases). The V end lost 5 bases, the J end lost 0 bases, and 17 bases lay between the germline ends. Per the germline V gene, CDR1 is SGHDN and CDR2 is FVKESK. The CDR3 is 18 amino acids.

This clone was picked up a small number of times. V usage is TRBV25-1 and J usage is TRBJ2-7; 7 bases fit TRBD2. CDR1 MGHDK and CDR2 SYGVNS come from the germline V gene. The trim removed 2 bases at V and 9 bases at J, leaving 7 bases unmatched. This CDR3 has 13 amino acids. The CDR3 spells CASSEPGGNRQYF. In DNA form, the CDR3 reads TGTGCCAGCAGTGAACCGGGGGGTAACCGGCAGTACTTC.

The CDR3 spells CASRSGGQVAEAFF. The CDR3 nucleotides read TGTGCCAGCAGGTCTGGGGGGCAAGTTGCTGAAGCTTTCTTT. The V call is TRBV6-1, the J call TRBJ1-1; TRBD1 is a possible D gene (6 bases). Germline-derived CDR1 and CDR2 are MNHNS and SASEGT. V lost 6 bases, J lost 6 bases, and 17 bases lay in between. The CDR3 totals 14 residues.

The rearrangement links TRBV11-3 to TRBJ2-3; 8 bases match TRBD1. This CDR3 is built from 18 residues. The J segment lost 2 bases and the V segment lost 0 bases, leaving 10 bases of the junction unmatched. Germline V CDR1 and CDR2: SGHNT, YENEEA. The CDR3 reads CASSLDGNGTGNTDTQYF. The CDR3 region has the DNA TGTGCCAGCAGCTTAGATGGGAACGGGACAGGAAACACAGATACGCAGTATTTT.

V and J are TRBV9 and TRBJ2-3; perhaps TRBD2 as D (5 bases). The V end lost 2 bases, the J end lost 5 bases, and 6 bases lay between the germline ends. The CDR3 contains 12 residues. The germline V gene has CDR1 SGDLS and CDR2 YYNGEE. The CDR3 bases are TGTGCCAGCAGCGTCGGGATAGATACGCAGTATTTT. This codes for CASSVGIDTQYF.

The chain combines TRBV27 with TRBJ2-5; D is unclear. Trimming left V 6 bases short and J 5 bases short, with 16 bases between. The CDR3 is 14 amino acids. The germline gives CDR1 MNHEY, CDR2 SMNVEV (reference sequence). The CDR3 region is CASSRDLELETQYF. CDR3 DNA sequence: TGTGCCAGCAGCCGCGACTTGGAGCTGGAGACCCAGTACTTC.

The V and J genes are TRBV5-1 and TRBJ1-2; no reliable D call. The CDR3 length is 11 residues. CDR1 is SGHRS, CDR2 YFSETQ, per germline. Trimming cost V 4 bases and J 8 bases, with 9 bases left between them. Here the CDR3 DNA reads TGCGCCAGCAGCGGTAATGAGGGCTACACCTTC. Translating gives CASSGNEGYTF.

V usage is TRBV7-8 and J usage is TRBJ2-3, with TRBD2 identical over 8 bases. V was clipped by 3 bases and J by 2 bases; unmatched bases: 10. This CDR3 is built from 17 residues. CDR1 is SGHVS, CDR2 FQNEAQ, per germline. The CDR3 sequence: CASSFYNVAGNTDTQYF. CDR3 nucleotides: TGTGCCAGCAGCTTCTATAATGTAGCGGGGAACACAGATACGCAGTATTTT.